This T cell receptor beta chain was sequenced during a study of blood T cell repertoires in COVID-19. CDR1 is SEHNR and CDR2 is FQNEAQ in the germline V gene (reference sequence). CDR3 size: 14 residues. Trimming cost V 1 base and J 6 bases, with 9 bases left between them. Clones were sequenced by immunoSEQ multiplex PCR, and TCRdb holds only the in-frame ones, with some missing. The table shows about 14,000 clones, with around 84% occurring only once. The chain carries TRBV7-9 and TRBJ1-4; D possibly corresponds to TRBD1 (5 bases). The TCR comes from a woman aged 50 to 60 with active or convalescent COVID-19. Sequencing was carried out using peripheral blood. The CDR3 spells CASSLGGGDEKLFF. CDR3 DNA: TGTGCCAGCAGCTTAGGCGGGGGAGATGAAAAACTGTTTTTT.